The present T cell receptor (beta chain) was sequenced within a study of shared clonotypes between healthy human individuals (dated by TCRdb to the early 2020s). Notes on the research overall: Three men and a couple of women, aged 18 to 49 years, made up the cohort. For each donor, CD4 naive and CD4 memory were each run on three plates, CD8 naive on two plates, and CD8 memory on one plate. Blood TCR repertoires of a handful of healthy adults were deeply sequenced to estimate repertoire size and the extent of clonotype sharing between individuals. To increase sequencing depth and limit assay-specific biases, different laboratories used diverse techniques to prepare libraries and sequence TCR repertoires. Leukapheresis yielded between about 0.85 and 9.5 billion PBMCs per donor. Findings and caveats that apply to the study as a whole: Because the study included only a small number of donors, the genetic and exposure-history diversity represented was limited. Sampling was limited to blood, and TCR repertoires in tissue likely differ from TCR repertoires in blood. Naive subsets generally had larger estimated clonotype richness than memory subsets did. Based on pairwise subsampling, the degree of clonotype sharing among donors was expected to be affected by sequencing depth. Clonotypes shared by all four sorted-subset donors showed higher generation probabilities than non-shared clonotypes. Rarefaction of sorted-subset datasets indicated incomplete sequencing despite the large sequencing depth. Across a handful of donors, 4.5% to 6.5% of naive CD4, more than 3% of naive CD8, about 2.3% of memory CD4, and around 0.4% of memory CD8 clonotypes were shared.

CD8 naive samples were obtained by positive selection for CCR7 among CD45RO-negative cells, yielding a CD45RA+CCR7+ population from which TemRA cells were excluded. The donors were healthy, HIV-negative adults with no recently reported acute infections or vaccinations. All donors were Caucasian adults living in Nashville, Tennessee, USA. After blood collection by leukapheresis, PBMCs were isolated using Ficoll-Histopaque density gradient centrifugation and then cryopreserved in the vapor phase of liquid nitrogen. Purity and quantity of every magnetically sorted T cell population were checked by analytical flow cytometry. Each sorted fraction had its genomic DNA isolated and then quantified by UV absorbance on a Nanodrop 2000c. Points on this clone: This receptor's antigen is unknown. One base away there is no much larger clone; base qualities are not given. Other DNA sequences within the sample encode an identical CDR3.

Using the deep immunoSEQ assay, TCR CDR3 regions were amplified from genomic DNA by multiplex PCR. Genomic DNA extracted from each cell subset was distributed evenly over all wells of several immunoSEQ 96-well plates, and each plate served as one replicate. For sorted subsets, about 200 ng genomic DNA, equal to tens of thousands of T cell genomes, was loaded into each replicate PCR. Purified libraries were measured with a Qubit 3.0 fluorometer, size-checked on a Bioanalyzer 2100, and measured again with the KAPA Library Quantification kit. A separate single-read 150-cycle Illumina NextSeq 550 flow cell was used to sequence each immunoSEQ 96-well plate. From the authors' description of their analysis: Because only junctional sequences without quality scores were contained in the immunoSEQ output, filtering matching that applied to full-length reads could not be performed. Sequences were annotated with PyIR, a Python wrapper for IgBLAST v1.9, using IMGT germline references to assign V/J genes and CDR3. Reads were filtered out if the reads had weak V/J assignments (E-value above 1e-6), no CDR3, stop codons, out-of-frame junctions, or ambiguous translated residues. V3J clonotypes were defined as sequences sharing an identical inferred V gene, J gene, and CDR3 amino acid sequence. Percentage overlap between repertoires was calculated by dividing the number of shared unique clonotypes by the size of the smaller repertoire. RTK rarefaction, the Chao1 estimator, and Recon v2.1 estimates of unobserved clonotypes were used to assess repertoire richness. Generation probabilities for all TCRbeta clonotypes obtained by the gDNA method from a handful of donors were computed using OLGA. This is the immuneACCESS table as TCRdb keeps it, with only in-frame sequences that have V and J called. A part of the clones is gone; compared with another copy, unresolved V genes explain less than half, and the rest is unexplained. V, J and clone size were drawn from that table, and D and trimming were deduced from the DNA. The sample contains 2 million to 2.5 million clones, approximately 94% of them found a single time. The ten most abundant clones make up 0.85% to 1.3% of the sample.

The germline ends are 9 bases apart after V is trimmed by 1 base and J by 6 bases. The germline V gene supplies CDR1 MDHEN and CDR2 SYDVKM. The CDR3 sequence holds 14 residues, the cysteine and phenylalanine included. This entry keeps only the CDR3 DNA: 42 bases, framed from base 1. The sequence came from a man younger than 35 in good health. Rearrangement joined TRBV28 to TRBJ2-2; the D gene lacks a confident call. Sequenced material: naive CD8+ T cells sorted from blood. Read against the paper, the sample's cell subset or site label means: CD45RA+CCR7+. CDR3 protein: CASSLSGSAGELFF. The bases are TGTGCCAGCAGTTTATCCGGTTCCGCCGGGGAGCTGTTTTTT.